The 15 T cell receptor beta chains given below trace back to one sample, sequenced in a study of T cells in Graves' hyperthyroidism and ophthalmopathy. Amplification of TCR beta CDR3 regions used RNA as the template. The HTBI set primed first-round TCR CDR3 RT-PCR. TCRdb passed the multiplex PCR reads through MiXCR, listing each CDR3 protein once. Of about 290,000 distinct CDR3 sequences listed, roughly a fifth are singletons. Specimen: blood. These receptor sequences come from a middle-aged man with Graves' ophthalmopathy.

The chain employs TRBV20-1 and TRBJ1-5; D remains ambiguous. V was pared by 4 bases and J by 4 bases, with 17 bases between. Germline V gene lookup returns CDR1 DFQATT and CDR2 SNEGSKA (reference sequence). The CDR3 totals 15 residues. CDR3 DNA sequence: TGCAGTGCTACCTACGACATGAGGAAGAATCAGCCCCAGCATTTT. Protein product: CSATYDMRKNQPQHF.

This clonotype was seen many times. This chain uses TRBV27 with TRBJ2-7; 7 bases are a match to TRBD2. Trimming took 3 bases from V and 6 from J; bases not matched to a gene: 11. The CDR3 totals 15 residues. Germline CDR1 is MNHEY and CDR2 is SMNVEV (reference sequence). The CDR3 sequence: CASSFSGTTHFEQYF. Written as DNA, the CDR3 is TGTGCCAGCAGTTTCTCCGGGACTACCCATTTCGAGCAGTACTTC.

This clonotype has a count of ten or more. The CDR3 is CASSHTGRGLGQFF. The CDR3 DNA sequence: TGCGCCAGCAGCCACACTGGAAGGGGGCTAGGGCAGTTCTTC. The rearrangement joins TRBV4-1 to TRBJ2-1; 7 nucleotides agree with TRBD1. Germline V gene data show CDR1 as MGHRA and CDR2 as YSYEKL. CDR3 length: 14 amino acids. Unmatched junction bases numbered 11, after V lost 3 bases and J lost 12 bases.

This clonotype was detected ten times or more. The V and J genes are TRBV30 and TRBJ2-7; TRBD1 matches 8 bases. Germline lookup yields CDR1 GTSNPN and CDR2 SVGIG (reference sequence). The CDR3 is 16 residues long. The J segment lost 6 bases and the V segment lost 1 base, leaving 14 bases of the junction unmatched. As DNA, the CDR3 is TGTGCCTGGAGTGAGGCCGGGACAGGCCCCCTTGGCGAGCAGTACTTC. It yields the protein CAWSEAGTGPLGEQYF.

V usage is TRBV20-1 and J usage is TRBJ2-1; 7 nucleotides align to TRBD2. There are 11 residues in the CDR3. V dropped 7 bases and J dropped 5; count of bases not matched to a gene: 2. In germline, CDR1 is DFQATT, CDR2 SNEGSKA (reference sequence). This chain's CDR3 is CSVRGDNEQFF. The CDR3, as DNA: TGCAGTGTACGGGGGGACAATGAGCAGTTCTTC.

The chain is built from TRBV6-1 and TRBJ2-5; unclear D gene. The CDR3 is 16 residues long. Germline V gives CDR1 MNHNS, CDR2 SASEGT. Between the trimmed V and J ends, which lost 7 bases and 5 bases, there was a span of 23 bases. DNA of the CDR3: TGTGCCAGCACCCATGCGACCGGCTCCTCGTCGGAGACCCAGTACTTC. Residues: CASTHATGSSSETQYF.

The table lists this clonotype with a few counts. The chain has TRBV27 and TRBJ1-1; possible D gene TRBD1, 6 bases. The germline V and J ends were trimmed by 4 bases and 4 bases, with 16 bases remaining between them. Per the germline V gene, CDR1 is MNHEY and CDR2 is SMNVEV (reference sequence). CDR3 length: 15 residues. CDR3 in amino acids: CASSSRTVRGTEAFF. The CDR3 nucleotides read TGTGCCAGCAGTTCCCGGACAGTACGGGGCACTGAAGCTTTCTTT.

V gene TRBV18 combines with J gene TRBJ2-7; TRBD2 matches 10 bases. The CDR3 runs to 16 residues. The V gene's germline CDR1 is KGHSH and CDR2 LQKENI. Trimming took 3 bases from V and 2 from J; bases not matched to a gene: 7. The CDR3, as DNA: TGTGCCAGCTCACCCTTGGCAGCGGGAGGGCCCTACGAGCAGTACTTC. As protein: CASSPLAAGGPYEQYF.

At least ten counts were recorded for this clonotype. This chain connects TRBV11-2 to TRBJ2-5; unclear D gene. Germline-derived CDR1 and CDR2 are SGHAT and FQNNGV. This CDR3 contains 15 residues. Deletions cut 1 base from V and 4 bases from J, with 13 bases between. For the CDR3, the DNA is TGTGCCAGCAGCTTAGCTTGGGTCGCATCAGAGACCCAGTACTTC. It codes for CASSLAWVASETQYF.

The chain uses TRBV6-6 and TRBJ1-3, with D hard to call. The V gene lost 0 bases and the J gene lost 2 bases, with 5 bases spanning the gap. CDR3 length: 14 residues. The germline gives CDR1 MNHNY, CDR2 SVGAGI (reference sequence). CDR3 protein: CASSYSGTGNTIYF. The CDR3 coding sequence is TGTGCCAGCAGTTACTCAGGGACTGGAAACACCATATATTTT.

This clonotype appeared many times. V and J are TRBV7-8 and TRBJ2-7, with 9 bases aligning to TRBD2. The V segment lost 5 bases and the J segment 3 bases; nucleotides outside the gene matches: 11. The CDR3 is 16 residues long. CDR1 is SGHVS, CDR2 FQNEAQ, per germline. CDR3 sequence (DNA): TGTGCCAGCAGCCAGGTGGGCGGGAGGGCCAGCTACGAGCAGTACTTC. It codes for CASSQVGGRASYEQYF.

This clonotype has only a few counts. The rearrangement uses TRBV24-1 and TRBJ2-3, with no clear D. This CDR3 is built from 14 residues. Germline V lookup: CDR1 KGHDR, CDR2 SFDVKD. The V end was cut by 3 bases, the J end by 4 bases, with 10 bases between. The CDR3 sequence: CATSDDFASDTQYF. The CDR3 bases are TGTGCCACCAGTGATGATTTCGCATCAGATACGCAGTATTTT.

This clonotype was recorded at least ten times. The chain recombines TRBV30 with TRBJ2-5; the D is unclear. In germline, CDR1 is GTSNPN, CDR2 SVGIG (reference sequence). V was cut by 7 bases and J by 3 bases, with 6 bases left in between. CDR3 size: 10 residues. Written as DNA, the CDR3 is TGTGCCTCCTCCAAAGAGACCCAGTACTTC. Encoded protein: CASSKETQYF.

The gene calls are TRBV29-1 and TRBJ2-1; D not resolved. This CDR3 is 13 amino acids long. Trimming removed 7 bases from V and 3 bases from J, with 13 bases in between. Germline V gene data show CDR1 as SQVTM and CDR2 as ANQGSEA. In nucleotides, the CDR3 is TGCAGCGCCAAACCGGGCATCTACAATGAGCAGTTCTTC. Translating gives CSAKPGIYNEQFF.

Concerning this clonotype: A much larger clone differs from this one at a single base, so this may be a read error. J is TRBJ2-2 and V is TRBV6-2 or TRBV6-3; 14 positions agree with TRBD2. There are 17 residues in the CDR3. Germline values: CDR1 MNHEY, CDR2 SVGEGT. DNA for the CDR3: TGTGCCGGCAGTTACGGGACTAGCGGGAGAAGTCCCGGGGAGCTGTTTTTT. Translating gives CAGSYGTSGRSPGELFF.